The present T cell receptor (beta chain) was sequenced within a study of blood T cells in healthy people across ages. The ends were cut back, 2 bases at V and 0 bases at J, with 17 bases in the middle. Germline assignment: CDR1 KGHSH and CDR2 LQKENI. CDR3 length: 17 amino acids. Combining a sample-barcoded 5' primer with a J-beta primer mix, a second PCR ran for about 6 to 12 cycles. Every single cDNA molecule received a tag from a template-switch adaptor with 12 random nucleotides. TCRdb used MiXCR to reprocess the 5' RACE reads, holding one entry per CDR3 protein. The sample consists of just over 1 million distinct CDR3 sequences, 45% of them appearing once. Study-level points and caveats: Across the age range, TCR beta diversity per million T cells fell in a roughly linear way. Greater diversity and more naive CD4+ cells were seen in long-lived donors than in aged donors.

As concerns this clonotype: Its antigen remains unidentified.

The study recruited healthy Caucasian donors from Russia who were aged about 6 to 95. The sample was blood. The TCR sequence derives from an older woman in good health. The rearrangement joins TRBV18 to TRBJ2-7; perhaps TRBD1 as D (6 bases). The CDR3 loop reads CASSPSIGTQDSYEQYF. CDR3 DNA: TGTGCCAGCTCACCATCTATCGGGACACAGGACTCCTACGAGCAGTACTTC. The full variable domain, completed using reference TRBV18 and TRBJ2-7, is NAGVMQNPRHLVRRRGQEARLRCSPMKGHSHVYWYRQLPEEGLKFMVYLQKENIIDESGMPKERFSAEFPKEGPSILRIQQVVRGDSAAYFCASSPSIGTQDSYEQYFGPGTRLTVT.